Reported below is one TCR beta chain. The source of the sample is a study of T cell responses to AZD1222 COVID-19 vaccine. Germline CDR1 SEHNR, CDR2 FQNEAQ (reference sequence). The CDR3 runs to 14 residues. Trimming removed 2 bases from V and 4 bases from J, with 11 bases in between. Measured with immunoSEQ multiplex PCR; TCRdb has only the in-frame clones, and not every one. The data hold 140,000 or so clones, with around 91% observed a single time. This sequence was found in an adult in good health. Sequencing was performed on peripheral blood, taken on day 0 of AZD1222 vaccination. The V call is TRBV7-9, the J call TRBJ2-5, with D unclear. The CDR3 bases are TGTGCCAGCAGCTTAAATTCAGCCCGAGAGACCCAGTACTTC. This translates into CASSLNSARETQYF.